These 5 T cell receptor beta chains were sequenced from one sample in a study of regulatory T cells in long-lasting Graves disease. Construction of the TCR beta libraries employed iRepertoire HTBI primers in conjunction with Arm-PCR of CDR3 regions. One entry per CDR3 protein, called by TCRdb with MiXCR from the multiplex PCR reads. The repertoire consists of 510,000 or so distinct CDR3 sequences, with about 11% occurring once and the leading ten covering around 9.3%. Specified time point: newly diagnosed GD, antithyroid drugs for less than 3 months. PBMCs were the source of the RNA used for TCR sequencing. These data were also filed under a second study, of T cells in Graves' hyperthyroidism and ophthalmopathy.

The specimen was peripheral blood mononuclear cells (PBMCs), collected at new diagnosis, from a patient treated with antithyroid drugs. These receptors all come from a woman aged 25 to 45 with Graves disease.

The table lists this clonotype with a few counts. The rearrangement joins TRBV29-1 to TRBJ2-5, with D tentatively TRBD1 (6 bases). Trimming stripped 4 bases from V and 1 base from J, with 10 bases between. The CDR3 is 13 residues long. From germline, CDR1 is SQVTM and CDR2 ANQGSEA. The chain's CDR3 is CSVAKDSQETQYF. The DNA for the CDR3 is TGCAGCGTTGCAAAGGACAGCCAAGAGACCCAGTACTTC.

This chain joins TRBV27 and TRBJ2-3; the D gene could be TRBD1 or TRBD2 (6 bases each). The CDR3 sequence is 12 residues long. Germline-derived CDR1 and CDR2 are MNHEY and SMNVEV (reference sequence). V was cut by 1 base and J by 10 bases, with 9 bases left in between. The CDR3 sequence is CASSLLGGAQYF. In nucleotides, the CDR3 is TGTGCCAGCAGTTTATTGGGGGGCGCGCAGTATTTT.

This clonotype was seen many times. The gene calls are TRBV9 and TRBJ1-2; TRBD1 aligns across 8 bases. This CDR3 is 15 amino acids long. CDR1 is SGDLS, CDR2 YYNGEE, per germline. With 0 bases clipped from V and 8 bases from J, the junction kept 9 bases outside the gene matches. The chain's CDR3 is CASSVVDRGSDGYTF. The DNA of the CDR3 is TGTGCCAGCAGCGTAGTTGACAGGGGCTCGGACGGCTACACCTTC. Variable domain in full (rest from reference TRBV9 and TRBJ1-2): DSGVTQTPKHLITATGQRVTLRCSPRSGDLSVYWYQQSLDQGLQFLIQYYNGEERAKGNILERFSAQQFPDLHSELNLSSLELGDSALYFCASSVVDRGSDGYTFGSGTRLTVV.

This clonotype was counted many times. J is TRBJ2-7 and V is TRBV12-3 or TRBV12-4; 9 bases match TRBD1. After removal of 3 bases from V and 6 bases from J, the junction contained 9 bases not matched to a gene. CDR3 length: 15 amino acids. CDR3 coding DNA: TGTGCCAGCAGTTTTTGGGACAGGGTATCCCCCGAGCAGTACTTC. Translated, it gives CASSFWDRVSPEQYF.

Points on this clonotype: The missing conserved phenylalanine or tryptophan at the end of this CDR3 makes a read error likely. CDR3 sequence (DNA): TGTGCCAGCAGCTTGACCTCAAATCAGCCCCAGCATTCT. Its translation is CASSLTSNQPQHS. The chain uses TRBV7-3 and TRBJ1-5; D ambiguous. The germline V gene encodes CDR1 SGHTA and CDR2 FQGTGA. The V end lost 3 bases, the J end lost 4 bases, and 7 bases lay between the germline ends. The CDR3 loop spans 13 amino acids.